Below, 15 T cell receptor beta chains from the same sample are listed, as sequenced in a study of Graves' ophthalmopathy and Graves' hyperthyroidism listed by TCRdb under 2018. The data were produced on an Illumina HiSeq 2000. For repertoire sequencing, TCR beta CDR3 regions were amplified from RNA transcripts. HTBI primers and the Qiagen OneStep RT-PCR kit were used in a first-round RT-PCR, which was followed by a second-round multiplex PCR, size selection and purification. TCRdb reprocessing: public reads trimmed at Q25 with fastp, clones called with MiXCR, in-frame beta chains kept. Entries are consolidated by CDR3 protein sequence, retaining the most common genes and DNA. The sample table contains approximately 460,000 distinct CDR3 sequences; only one count was recorded for over 13% of them. More than 8.5% of the sample is in the top ten clones. The specimen sequenced was blood. The receptors were sampled from a woman under 40 with Graves' ophthalmopathy. Donor details come from another sample of the same person, matched by shared clones.

This clonotype was counted at least ten times. The chain uses TRBV10-3 and TRBJ1-1; D remains unclear. Trimming removed 3 bases at V and 3 bases at J, with 8 bases between. The CDR3 is 13 amino acids. Germline V gene lookup returns CDR1 ENHRY and CDR2 SYGVKD. CDR3 nucleotides: TGTGCCATCAGTGACTTCAGTTACACTGAAGCTTTCTTT. Encoded protein: CAISDFSYTEAFF.

This clonotype was seen at least ten times. The gene calls are TRBV24-1 and TRBJ2-2, with a tentative D call TRBD1 (5 bases). The CDR3 runs 15 residues. CDR1 is KGHDR and CDR2 is SFDVKD in the germline V gene. V was trimmed by 5 bases and J by 8 bases, leaving 17 bases between them. CDR3 region: CATSAWDSRAGELFF. The CDR3 region has the DNA TGTGCCACCAGTGCCTGGGATTCCAGGGCTGGGGAGCTGTTTTTT.

The rearrangement links TRBV6-2 or TRBV6-3 to TRBJ1-2; a weak D match, TRBD1 (5 bases). The V end lost 2 bases, the J end lost 8 bases, and 15 bases lay between the germline ends. Germline-derived CDR1 and CDR2 are MNHEY and SVGEGT. The length of the CDR3 is 14 residues. In DNA, the CDR3 is TGTGCCAGCAGTTACGATGTAACAGGTTACGGCTACACCTTC. Amino acids: CASSYDVTGYGYTF.

This clonotype occurred many times. The CDR3 loop is CASSPLGQSYEQYF. The CDR3 DNA follows: TGTGCCAGCAGTCCACTGGGACAATCCTACGAGCAGTACTTC. The gene calls are TRBV6-1 and TRBJ2-7, with D possibly being TRBD1 (6 bases). From germline, CDR1 is MNHNS and CDR2 SASEGT. V lost 5 bases and J 1 base, leaving 12 bases between the germline ends. The CDR3 loop spans 14 amino acids.

This clonotype has ten or more counts. The CDR3 coding sequence is TGTGCCAGCAGCGTTAGCGGGAGCGGACAAGAGACCCAGTACTTC. The encoded protein is CASSVSGSGQETQYF. The chain employs TRBV7-9 and TRBJ2-5, with TRBD2 matching over 9 bases. Germline assignment: CDR1 SEHNR and CDR2 FQNEAQ (reference sequence). Trimming removed 5 bases from V and 2 bases from J; junction bases left unmatched: 6. The CDR3 is 15 amino acids.

On this clonotype itself: A much more abundant neighbour one base away suggests this may be a read error. The V call is TRBV13, the J call TRBJ1-5, with D unclear. Looked up from germline, CDR1 is PRHDT and CDR2 is FYEKMQ (reference sequence). There are 15 residues in the CDR3. The DNA for the CDR3 is TGTGCCAGCAGCTTAGTCCGGAGTGAAGGGCAGCCCCAGCAGTTT. Translating gives CASSLVRSEGQPQQF.

There are many counts of this clonotype. The CDR3 DNA reads as TGTGCCAGCACACTCAAACTGACTGAAGCTTTCTTT. Its translation: CASTLKLTEAFF. The V gene is TRBV12-3 or TRBV12-4, the J gene TRBJ1-1; no reliable D call. The CDR3 consists of 12 residues. V gave up 7 bases and J gave up 5 bases, with 11 bases separating them.

This clonotype has just a few counts. The J gene is TRBJ2-7, the V gene TRBV9, with TRBD2 identical over 11 bases. Germline-derived CDR1 and CDR2 are SGDLS and YYNGEE. After removal of 3 bases from V and 0 bases from J, the junction contained 2 bases not matched to a gene. The CDR3 has 15 residues. The CDR3 nucleotides read TGTGCCAGCAGCGAGGGACTAGCGGTCTCCTACGAGCAGTACTTC. Encoded protein: CASSEGLAVSYEQYF. Complete variable domain (other parts from reference TRBV9 and TRBJ2-7): DSGVTQTPKHLITATGQRVTLRCSPRSGDLSVYWYQQSLDQGLQFLIQYYNGEERAKGNILERFSAQQFPDLHSELNLSSLELGDSALYFCASSEGLAVSYEQYFGPGTRLTVT.

This clonotype was observed a handful of times. The V call is TRBV20-1, the J call TRBJ1-1; no clear D. The CDR3 spans 11 residues. Trimming removed 3 bases from V and 8 bases from J, with 10 bases in between. Per the germline V gene, CDR1 is DFQATT and CDR2 is SNEGSKA (reference sequence). The CDR3 loop is CSASWVTEAFF. The CDR3 region has the DNA TGCAGTGCTAGTTGGGTTACGGAAGCTTTCTTT.

Ten or more counts support this clonotype. This chain joins TRBV12-3 or TRBV12-4 and TRBJ1-1, with D unresolved. The CDR3 is 15 residues long. V was shortened by 6 bases and J by 1 base, with 15 bases between the two germline ends. CDR3 protein: CASSPARTRNTEAFF. In nucleotides, the CDR3 is TGTGCCAGCAGCCCCGCCCGGACGAGGAACACTGAAGCTTTCTTT.

This clonotype occurred many times. The rearrangement uses TRBV18 and TRBJ2-5; TRBD2 aligns across 10 bases. V lost 2 bases to trimming and J lost 1 base; unmatched junction nucleotides: 4. Germline CDR1 and CDR2: KGHSH and LQKENI. The CDR3 spans 16 residues. CDR3 loop: CASSPSGLAVQETQYF. The CDR3 DNA reads TGTGCCAGCTCACCAAGTGGACTAGCGGTCCAAGAGACCCAGTACTTC.

This clonotype was seen ten or more times. This chain connects TRBV3-1 to TRBJ2-2, with no clear D. Germline V gene lookup returns CDR1 LGHDT and CDR2 YNNKEL (reference sequence). The V gene lost 0 bases and the J gene lost 1 base, with 9 bases spanning the gap. The CDR3 extends over 16 amino acids. CDR3 region: CASSQDRVRNTGELFF. CDR3 nucleotide sequence: TGTGCCAGCAGCCAAGATAGGGTGAGGAACACCGGGGAGCTGTTTTTT.

The chain joins TRBV27 to TRBJ1-2; D ambiguous. CDR1 and CDR2 from the germline V gene are MNHEY and SMNVEV (reference sequence). The CDR3 sequence is 13 residues long. As DNA, the CDR3 is TGTGCAAGCGCCTCCGGGAGAGACTATGGCTACACCTTC. It is translated as CASASGRDYGYTF.

Regarding this clonotype: A clone one base away is much larger, so this may be a read error. The rearrangement links TRBV6-5 to TRBJ1-2; D might be TRBD1 (6 bases). Trimming shortened V by 1 base and J by 2 bases, and 8 bases separated the two germline ends. CDR1 and CDR2 (germline): MNHEY, SVGAGI. CDR3 size: 14 residues. The chain's CDR3 is CASSYWGGNYGYTF. The CDR3 bases are TGTGCCAGCAGTTACTGGGGGGGCAACTATGGCTACACCTTC.

The chain joins TRBV6-1 to TRBJ2-7, with D perhaps TRBD1 (6 bases). This CDR3 spans 12 amino acids. Germline V gene sequence: CDR1 MNHNS, CDR2 SASEGT. Deletions cut 8 bases from V and 2 bases from J, with 10 bases between. The CDR3 reads CASGGQTYEQYF. The CDR3 region has the DNA TGTGCCAGCGGAGGACAGACCTACGAGCAGTACTTC.